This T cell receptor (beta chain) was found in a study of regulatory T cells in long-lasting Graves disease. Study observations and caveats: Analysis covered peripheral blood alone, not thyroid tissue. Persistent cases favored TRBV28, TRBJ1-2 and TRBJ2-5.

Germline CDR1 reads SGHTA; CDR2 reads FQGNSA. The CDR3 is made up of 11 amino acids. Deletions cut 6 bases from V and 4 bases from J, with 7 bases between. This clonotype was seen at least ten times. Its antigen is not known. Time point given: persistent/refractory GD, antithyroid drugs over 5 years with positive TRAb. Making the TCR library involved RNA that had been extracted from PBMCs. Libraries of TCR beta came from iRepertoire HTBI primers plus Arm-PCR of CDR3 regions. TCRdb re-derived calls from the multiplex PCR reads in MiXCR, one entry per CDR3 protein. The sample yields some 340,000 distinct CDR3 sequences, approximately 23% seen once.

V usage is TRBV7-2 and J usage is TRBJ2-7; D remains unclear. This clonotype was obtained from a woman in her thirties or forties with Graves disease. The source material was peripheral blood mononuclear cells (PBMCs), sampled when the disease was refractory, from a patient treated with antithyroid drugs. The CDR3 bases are TGTGCCAGCAGTAAATTTTACGAGCAGTACTTC. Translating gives CASSKFYEQYF.